This TCR beta chain appears in the sequencing data of a study of blood T cell repertoires in COVID-19. Germline loops: CDR1 LNHDA, CDR2 SQIVND (reference sequence). Trimming pared 6 bases from V and 2 bases from J, leaving 12 bases between. The CDR3 contains 14 residues. The protocol was immunoSEQ multiplex PCR, while the TCRdb copy is restricted to in-frame clones and leaves out a portion. The sample contains more than 200,000 clones, roughly nine tenths of which appear only once. V gene TRBV19 combines with J gene TRBJ2-3, with D maybe TRBD1 (6 bases). The TCR comes from a woman between 50 and 59 years old with COVID-19, enrolled during active disease. Specimen: peripheral blood. The CDR3 DNA reads as TGTGCCAGTAGGGGCAGGGGCGACACAGATACGCAGTATTTT. It codes for CASRGRGDTDTQYF. Looking up the rest from reference TRBV19 and TRBJ2-3 gives the full variable domain: DGGITQSPKYLFRKEGQNVTLSCEQNLNHDAMYWYRQDPGQGLRLIYYSQIVNDFQKGDIAEGYSVSREKKESFPLTVTSAQKNPTAFYLCASRGRGDTDTQYFGPGTRLTVL.